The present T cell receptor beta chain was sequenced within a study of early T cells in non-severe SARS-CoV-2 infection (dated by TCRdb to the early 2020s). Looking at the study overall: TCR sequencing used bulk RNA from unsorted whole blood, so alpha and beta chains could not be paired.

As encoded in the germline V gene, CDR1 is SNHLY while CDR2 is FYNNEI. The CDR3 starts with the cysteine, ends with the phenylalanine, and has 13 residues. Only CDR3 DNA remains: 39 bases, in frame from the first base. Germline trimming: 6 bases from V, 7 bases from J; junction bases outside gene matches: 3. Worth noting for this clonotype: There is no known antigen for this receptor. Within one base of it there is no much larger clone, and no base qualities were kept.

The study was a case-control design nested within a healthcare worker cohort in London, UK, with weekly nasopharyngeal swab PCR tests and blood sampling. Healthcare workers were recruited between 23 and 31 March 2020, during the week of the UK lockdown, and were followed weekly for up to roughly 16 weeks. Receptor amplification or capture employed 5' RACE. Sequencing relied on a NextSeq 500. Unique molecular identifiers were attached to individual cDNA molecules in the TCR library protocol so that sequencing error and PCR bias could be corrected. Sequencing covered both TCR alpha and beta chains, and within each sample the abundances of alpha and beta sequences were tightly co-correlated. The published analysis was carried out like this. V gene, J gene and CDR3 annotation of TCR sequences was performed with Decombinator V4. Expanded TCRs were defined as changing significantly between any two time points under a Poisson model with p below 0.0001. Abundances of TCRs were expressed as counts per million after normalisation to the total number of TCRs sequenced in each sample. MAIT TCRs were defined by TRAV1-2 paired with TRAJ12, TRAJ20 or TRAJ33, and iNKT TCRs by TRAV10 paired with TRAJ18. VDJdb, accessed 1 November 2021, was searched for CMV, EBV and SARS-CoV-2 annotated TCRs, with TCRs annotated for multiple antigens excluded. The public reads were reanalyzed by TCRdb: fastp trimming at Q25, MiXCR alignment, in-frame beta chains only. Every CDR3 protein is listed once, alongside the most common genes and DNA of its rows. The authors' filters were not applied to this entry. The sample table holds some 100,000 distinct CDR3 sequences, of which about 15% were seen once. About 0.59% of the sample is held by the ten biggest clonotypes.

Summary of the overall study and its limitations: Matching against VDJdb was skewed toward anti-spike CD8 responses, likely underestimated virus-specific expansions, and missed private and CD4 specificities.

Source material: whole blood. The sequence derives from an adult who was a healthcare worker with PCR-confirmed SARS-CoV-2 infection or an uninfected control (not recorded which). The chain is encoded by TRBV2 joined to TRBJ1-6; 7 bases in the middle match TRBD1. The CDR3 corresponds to CASRTGLNSPLHF. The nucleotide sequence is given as TGTGCCAGCAGGACAGGGTTAAATTCACCCCTCCACTTT.